This T cell receptor (beta chain) derives from a study of shared T cell receptors in the human thymus. Using immunoSEQ multiplex PCR, the repertoire was profiled, and TCRdb retains in-frame clones only, with some absent. In the table there are around 730,000 clones, 70% to 90% of which are singletons. The CDR3 is made up of 16 amino acids. Losses at the gene ends were 0 bases for V and 3 bases for J; bases not matched to a gene: 3. CDR1 and CDR2 (germline): MNHEY, SMNVEV (reference sequence). These data also formed part of another study, on human thymus T cells.

V usage is TRBV27 and J usage is TRBJ2-7, with 12 nucleotides matching TRBD1. The sample taken for sequencing was thymocytes. The origin of this receptor is a girl under two years old with a congenital heart defect. The CDR3 DNA reads TGTGCCAGCAGTTTATCGCGGGACAGGGGGCACTACGAGCAGTACTTC. Its translation is CASSLSRDRGHYEQYF.